This section outlines one TCR beta chain sequence together with its context. Its antigen is still unknown. The data were taken from a study of T cell responses to AZD1222 COVID-19 vaccine. Study-wide context: Second-dose timings of about 4 or about 12 weeks were pooled. Study observations and caveats: Among those given AZD1222, only five to seven were seropositive at baseline. Within unmutated variant regions lay the reported targets of nearly half of spike-specific TCRs. With two AZD1222 doses given, Spike-specific TCR breadth and depth both rose.

Measured with immunoSEQ multiplex PCR; TCRdb has only the in-frame clones, and not every one. This sample has approximately 110,000 clones, with approximately 92% found just once. Germline V gene lookup returns CDR1 MNHEY and CDR2 SVGAGI. The CDR3 is 16 amino acids. V was cut by 0 bases and J by 1 base, with 12 bases left in between. The source is an adult in good health. Sequencing used peripheral blood, obtained on day 0 of AZD1222 vaccination. V gene TRBV6-5 combines with J gene TRBJ1-2, with no clear D. CDR3 residues: CASSYSSLGFNYGYTF. The CDR3 bases are TGTGCCAGCAGTTACTCAAGTTTAGGATTTAACTATGGCTACACCTTC.